Here is one T cell receptor (beta chain) with its context. What it binds is not known. The data stem from a study of radiotherapy plus CTLA-4 blockade in lung cancer. Study-wide findings and caveats: Reported findings show early blood T cell clone dynamics, with interferon-beta, best predicted response. After treatment with radiotherapy plus ipilimumab, TCR clones that came from the tumor expanded in blood.

The study treated chemo-refractory metastatic non-small-cell lung cancer patients with focal radiation plus ipilimumab CTLA-4 blockade. Unmatched junction bases numbered 18, after V lost 5 bases and J lost 3 bases. Per the germline V gene, CDR1 is SGHAT and CDR2 is FQDESV (reference sequence). There are 19 residues in the CDR3. The assay was immunoSEQ multiplex PCR, and TCRdb's table has in-frame clones only and misses some. The table shows some 46,000 clones, with around 86% occurring only once. Sequences were derived from peripheral blood, sampled from a patient treated with radiotherapy plus ipilimumab. This TCR was recovered from a human donor with non-small cell lung cancer who had stable disease on radiotherapy plus ipilimumab. This chain links TRBV11-1 with TRBJ2-7, with 11 positions matching TRBD2. The CDR3: CASSPSQTPGLAELYEQYF. The CDR3 DNA reads TGTGCCAGCAGCCCGAGCCAAACACCGGGACTAGCGGAACTCTACGAGCAGTACTTC.